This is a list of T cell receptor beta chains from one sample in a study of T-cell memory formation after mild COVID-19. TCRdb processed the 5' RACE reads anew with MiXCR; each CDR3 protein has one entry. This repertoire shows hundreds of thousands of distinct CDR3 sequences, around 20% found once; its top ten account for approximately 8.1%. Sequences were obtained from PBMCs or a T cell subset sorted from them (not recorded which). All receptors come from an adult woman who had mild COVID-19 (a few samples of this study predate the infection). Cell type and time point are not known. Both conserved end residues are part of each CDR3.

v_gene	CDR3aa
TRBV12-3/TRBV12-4	CASSLSSQSSYEQYF
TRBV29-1	CSAGVGNEQFF
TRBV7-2	CASSLEVGSKYF
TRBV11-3	CASSSTGLYNEQFF
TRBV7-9	CASSLAGRAVKAFF
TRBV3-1	CASSQLQFTGELFF
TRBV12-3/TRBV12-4	CASSLSSPSQYF
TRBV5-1	CASILGDGRAFDTQYF
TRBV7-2	CASSLPTDRSYEQYF
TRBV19	CASIREDRSSGNTIYF
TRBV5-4	CASSLRSFSEQFF
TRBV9	CASSVTQGAVNEQFF
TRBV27	CASSPQGASTEAFF
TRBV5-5	CASSLAGEGTDTQYF
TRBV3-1	CASSQEGGFYEQYF
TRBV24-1	CATSESGTLNTEAFF
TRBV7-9	CASSLDPDTQYF
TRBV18	CASSPRGSGVYNEQFF
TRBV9	CASSVATTGMRGRQETQYF
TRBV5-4	CASSNRGTLGYTF
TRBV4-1	CASSPPMEPGTEAFF
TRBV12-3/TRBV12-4	CASRKGSGANVLTF
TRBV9	CASSSGQGGMNTEAFF
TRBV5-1	CASSLQTQGHEQYF
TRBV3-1	CASGLQREQYF
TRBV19	CASSPSQARSYEQYF
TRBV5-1	CASSLPWDRGLITEAFF